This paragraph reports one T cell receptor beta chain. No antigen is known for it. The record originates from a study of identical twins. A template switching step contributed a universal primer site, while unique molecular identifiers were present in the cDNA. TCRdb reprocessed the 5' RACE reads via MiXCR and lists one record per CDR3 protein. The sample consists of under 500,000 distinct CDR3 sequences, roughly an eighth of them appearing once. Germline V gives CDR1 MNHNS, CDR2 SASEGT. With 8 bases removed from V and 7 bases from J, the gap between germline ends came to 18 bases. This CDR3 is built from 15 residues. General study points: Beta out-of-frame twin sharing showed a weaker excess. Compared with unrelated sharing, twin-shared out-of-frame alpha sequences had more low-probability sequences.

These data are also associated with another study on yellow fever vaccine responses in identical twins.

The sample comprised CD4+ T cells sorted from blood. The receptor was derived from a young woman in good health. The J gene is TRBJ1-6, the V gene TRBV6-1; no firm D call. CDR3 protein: CASARNQVSNSPLHF. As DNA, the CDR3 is TGTGCCAGCGCGCGGAATCAGGTTTCGAATTCACCCCTCCACTTT.